A single sample is the source of the 31 T cell receptor beta chains below, sequenced in a study of tumor-infiltrating lymphocytes in glioblastoma multiforme. Multiple V-beta primers and a C-beta primer amplified TCRB from RNA. TCRdb redid the calling of the multiplex PCR reads with MiXCR, one entry per CDR3 protein. Of fewer than 40,000 distinct CDR3 sequences in the sample, around 60% are singletons; the top ten hold around 34%. The sample comprised brain tumor tissue. These receptors all come from a male donor with glioblastoma.

V and J are TRBV29-1 and TRBJ2-1; 8 bases match TRBD2. Germline V gene lookup returns CDR1 SQVTM and CDR2 ANQGSEA. The CDR3 runs to 16 residues. V gave up 4 bases and J gave up 7 bases; unmatched junction bases: 15. This CDR3 reads CSVAPEGSGSCNEQFF. The CDR3 coding sequence is TGCAGCGTTGCCCCCGAAGGGAGCGGGAGCTGTAATGAGCAGTTCTTC.

This chain uses TRBV11-2 with TRBJ2-1; D call uncertain. Germline CDR1 and CDR2: SGHAT and FQNNGV. There are 14 residues in the CDR3. Trimming removed 5 bases from V and 4 bases from J, with 12 bases in between. CDR3 sequence reads: CASSGQGFYNEQFF. CDR3 bases: TGTGCCAGCAGCGGGCAAGGGTTTTACAATGAGCAGTTCTTC.

The count of this clonotype is one. Its ends do not fully match the called genes, so a read error is possible. The V and J genes are TRBV20-1 and TRBJ2-1; 7 bases are shared with TRBD2. Germline CDR1 reads DFQATT; CDR2 reads SNEGSKA (reference sequence). CDR3 length: 15 amino acids. The CDR3 reads CSARDTSASYNEQLF. The CDR3 DNA follows: TGCAGTGCTAGAGACACTAGCGCCTCCTACAATGAGCAGCTCTTC.

This clonotype has only one observation. The V call is TRBV5-1, the J call TRBJ2-3; 12 bases are a match to TRBD2. V lost 4 bases to trimming and J lost 5 bases; unmatched junction nucleotides: 2. Per germline, CDR1 SGHRS and CDR2 YFSETQ. This CDR3 has 14 residues. The CDR3 region is CASSRGLAGDTQYF. The CDR3 nucleotides read TGCGCCAGCAGCCGGGGACTAGCGGGAGATACGCAGTATTTT.

The chain has TRBV5-5 and TRBJ1-1, with 7 bases that match TRBD1. The CDR3 contains 12 residues. Germline CDR1 and CDR2: SGHKS and YYEKEE (reference sequence). The junction had 12 bases not matched to a gene; V was cut back by 8 bases and J by 11 bases. As DNA, the CDR3 is TGTGCCAGTAACGTAGGACAGGTTGGCGCTTTCTTT. Translated, it gives CASNVGQVGAFF.

This clonotype was observed once. The conserved phenylalanine or tryptophan is not found at the CDR3 terminus, so this likely reflects a read error. The J gene is TRBJ1-1, the V gene TRBV4-1, with D perhaps matching TRBD1 (6 bases). The germline CDR1 and CDR2 sequences are MGHRA and YSYEKL. This CDR3 spans 13 amino acids. CDR3 loop: CASSPRDNTEAFS. CDR3 bases: TGCGCCAGCAGCCCCCGGGACAACACTGAGGCTTTCTCT.

This clonotype was recorded at least ten times. The chain is built from TRBV5-8 and TRBJ2-1, with D hard to call. V gave up 6 bases and J gave up 0 bases, with 10 bases separating them. CDR3 length: 14 amino acids. In germline, CDR1 is SGHTS, CDR2 YDEGEE. The CDR3 nucleotides are TGTGCCAGCAAGGGTAAAAACTCCTACAATGAGCAGTTCTTC. Residues: CASKGKNSYNEQFF.

This sequence joins TRBV20-1 and TRBJ2-5; TRBD2 is a possible D gene (6 bases). V lost 1 base and J lost 1, with 13 bases in between. Germline V gene data show CDR1 as DFQATT and CDR2 as SNEGSKA (reference sequence). The CDR3 extends over 15 amino acids. The CDR3 loop is CSARGDGGAQETQYF. The CDR3 DNA follows: TGCAGTGCTAGAGGGGACGGGGGAGCCCAAGAGACCCAGTACTTC.

This clonotype appeared a single time. A read error may produce the germline difference seen at one junction end. The chain recombines TRBV10-3 with TRBJ1-3; D unclear. Germline values: CDR1 ENHRY, CDR2 SYGVKD. This CDR3 has 18 amino acids. The CDR3 protein is CAISEPIGRGGSGNTIYF. The CDR3 coding sequence is TGTGCCATCAGTGAGCCGATCGGCCGAGGCGGCTCTGGAAACACAATATATTTT.

This chain joins TRBV12-3 or TRBV12-4 and TRBJ2-1, with D uncertain. There are 12 residues in the CDR3. With 1 base removed from V and 10 bases from J, the gap between germline ends came to 8 bases. The CDR3 sequence is CASSLVPPEQFF. As DNA, the CDR3 is TGTGCCAGCAGTTTAGTGCCCCCCGAGCAGTTCTTC.

Remarks on this clonotype: This clone may be a read error of a much larger clone one base away. This rearrangement joins TRBV14 to TRBJ2-7, with D possibly TRBD1 on 5 matching bases. The germline CDR1 and CDR2 sequences are SGHDN and FVKESK. The V and J ends lost 3 bases and 5 bases respectively, with 14 bases between them. The CDR3 sequence is 14 residues long. CDR3 sequence reads: CASSQAGAPHEQYF. The CDR3 DNA sequence: TGTGCCAGCAGCCAGGCTGGGGCCCCCCACGAGCAGTACTTC. The variable domain in full, with the rest retrieved from reference TRBV14 and TRBJ2-7, is EAGVTQFPSHSVIEKGQTVTLRCDPISGHDNLYWYRRVMGKEIKFLLHFVKESKQDESGMPNNRFLAERTGGTYSTLKVQPAELEDSGVYFCASSQAGAPHEQYFGPGTRLTVT.

This clonotype was picked up a small number of times. This chain joins TRBV7-9 and TRBJ2-2; TRBD1 aligns across 7 bases. Per germline, CDR1 SEHNR and CDR2 FQNEAQ (reference sequence). With V trimmed by 1 base and J by 4 bases, 6 bases remained unmatched. CDR3 size: 16 residues. The CDR3 loop reads CASSLGTGLGTGELFF. The CDR3 DNA reads TGTGCCAGCAGCTTAGGGACAGGACTCGGCACCGGGGAGCTGTTTTTT.

This clonotype was seen more than once but under ten times. A read error may explain this, as a much larger clone is one base away. The rearrangement joins TRBV30 to TRBJ2-7; 7 positions agree with TRBD1. The trim removed 6 bases at V and 6 bases at J, leaving 11 bases unmatched. Germline CDR1 and CDR2: GTSNPN and SVGIG (reference sequence). The CDR3 consists of 13 residues. This CDR3 is CACILDRMGEQYF. In DNA, the CDR3 is TGTGCCTGCATCTTGGACAGGATGGGCGAGCAGTACTTC.

This clonotype is deemed medium-sized (0.01 to 0.1%). The CDR3 DNA reads as TGCAGCGTTGAGGATACCTCCTACAATGAGCAGTTCTTC. It is translated as CSVEDTSYNEQFF. The chain recombines TRBV29-1 with TRBJ2-1; the D is unclear. Germline CDR1 and CDR2: SQVTM and ANQGSEA. The V end was cut by 3 bases, the J end by 0 bases, with 6 bases between. This CDR3 is built from 13 residues.

The CDR3 nucleotides are TGTGCCTCCGGCGGCGCGGGGGAACCCTACGAGCAGTACTTC. It is translated as CASGGAGEPYEQYF. The J gene is TRBJ2-7, the V gene TRBV30; 7 bases are a match to TRBD2. Germline CDR1 and CDR2: GTSNPN and SVGIG (reference sequence). The CDR3 consists of 14 residues. The ends lost 7 bases at V and 2 bases at J; junction bases unmatched: 11.

This clonotype was detected once. Being one base from a much bigger clone, this may be a read error. The V call is TRBV5-1, the J call TRBJ2-7; D not certain. Germline CDR1 and CDR2: SGHRS and YFSETQ. V was clipped by 4 bases and J by 2 bases, with 13 bases between them. This CDR3 comprises 14 residues. CDR3 loop: CASSMGTRAYEQYF. The CDR3 region has the DNA TGCGCCAGCAGCATGGGTACACGGGCCTACGAGCAGTACTTC.

The chain joins TRBV11-2 to TRBJ2-5; D gene ambiguous. CDR3 length: 12 residues. From germline, CDR1 is SGHAT and CDR2 FQNNGV. Trimming removed 6 bases at V and 5 bases at J, with 10 bases between. CDR3 residues: CASRSLQETQYF. The CDR3 DNA is TGTGCCAGCAGAAGTCTCCAGGAGACCCAGTACTTC.

With respect to this clonotype: A much larger clone lies one base from this, so it may be a read error. This sequence joins TRBV7-8 and TRBJ2-7; TRBD1 aligns across 9 bases. The V gene end was trimmed by 4 bases and the J gene end by 6 bases; junction bases not matched to a gene: 10. The length of the CDR3 is 15 residues. Germline CDR1 is SGHVS and CDR2 is FQNEAQ. The CDR3 nucleotides are TGTGCCAGCAGCTCGACTCCGGGACAGGGCAGCGAGCAGTACTTC. As protein: CASSSTPGQGSEQYF.

Note on this clonotype: In this CDR3 the conserved last residue, phenylalanine or tryptophan, is missing, so a read error is likely. The DNA is left out, because the CDR3 cannot be placed on it with certainty; the CDR3 is given as TCRdb lists it. J is TRBJ2-7 and V is TRBV6-2 or TRBV6-3; whether TRBD2, the table's D call, matches the DNA was not checked. Per the germline V gene, CDR1 is MNHEY and CDR2 is SVGEGT. The CDR3 is 13 amino acids long, termini counted. The CDR3 here is CASSYREYYERYL.

This chain joins TRBV7-9 and TRBJ1-4; 8 nucleotides match TRBD1. The V gene end was trimmed by 7 bases and the J gene end by 8 bases; junction bases not matched to a gene: 12. CDR1 and CDR2 (germline): SEHNR, FQNEAQ (reference sequence). The CDR3 sequence is 15 residues long. CDR3 coding DNA: TGTGCCAGCACCCAAGCTCAGGGGGCGAGCGAAAAACTGTTTTTT. Translation gives CASTQAQGASEKLFF.

This chain connects TRBV5-4 to TRBJ2-5; 9 bases agree with TRBD1. The ends lost 3 bases at V and 3 bases at J; junction bases unmatched: 12. The CDR3 is made up of 17 amino acids. Germline V gene sequence: CDR1 SGHNT, CDR2 YYREEE (reference sequence). The DNA for the CDR3 is TGTGCCAGCAGCTCGGGCGGGTACCGGACAGGGGAAGAGACCCAGTACTTC. Protein product: CASSSGGYRTGEETQYF.

V gene TRBV20-1 combines with J gene TRBJ2-1, with D unclear. The CDR3 runs 12 residues. Between the trimmed V and J ends, which lost 5 bases and 8 bases, there was a span of 13 bases. The germline CDR1 and CDR2 sequences are DFQATT and SNEGSKA (reference sequence). CDR3 DNA sequence: TGCAGTGCTTCCCGCTCGGACGATGAGCAGTTCTTC. Encoded protein: CSASRSDDEQFF.

This sequence joins TRBV20-1 and TRBJ1-4; 7 positions agree with TRBD1. The germline V gene encodes CDR1 DFQATT and CDR2 SNEGSKA (reference sequence). The junction had 7 bases not matched to a gene; V was cut back by 3 bases and J by 3 bases. The CDR3 covers 15 residues. The CDR3 here is CSASRGGAANEKLFF. Written as DNA, the CDR3 is TGCAGTGCTAGCAGAGGGGGCGCGGCTAATGAAAAACTGTTTTTT.

The rearrangement joins TRBV20-1 to TRBJ2-3; 7 bases are a match to TRBD1. Germline values: CDR1 DFQATT, CDR2 SNEGSKA (reference sequence). The CDR3 is made up of 17 amino acids. The CDR3 nucleotides read TGCAATGCACGGCCAATCCCACGGGACAGATTCACAGATACGCAGTATTTT. This translates into CNARPIPRDRFTDTQYF.

The chain employs TRBV29-1 and TRBJ1-2; D gene ambiguous. V lost 6 bases and J lost 2, with 10 bases in between. Germline V gene data show CDR1 as SQVTM and CDR2 as ANQGSEA. The CDR3 is made up of 12 amino acids. The CDR3 sequence: CSVPSENYGYTF. CDR3 bases: TGCAGCGTCCCCAGTGAAAACTATGGCTACACCTTC. Looking up the rest from reference TRBV29-1 and TRBJ1-2 gives the full variable domain: SAVISQKPSRDICQRGTSLTIQCQVDSQVTMMFWYRQQPGQSLTLIATANQGSEATYESGFVIDKFPISRPNLTFSTLTVSNMSPEDSSIYLCSVPSENYGYTFGSGTRLTVV.

This clonotype occurred a few times. The chain has TRBV2 and TRBJ2-4; no firm D call. The germline V gene has CDR1 SNHLY and CDR2 FYNNEI. V lost 3 bases, J lost 0 bases, and 6 bases lay in between. This CDR3 is 14 amino acids long. CDR3 region: CASSEDLAKNIQYF. The DNA for the CDR3 is TGTGCCAGCAGTGAGGACCTAGCCAAAAACATTCAGTACTTC.

Of note for this clonotype: The junction departs from the called germline gene at one end, perhaps through a read error. The chain recombines TRBV20-1 with TRBJ2-7; possible D gene TRBD2, 5 bases. CDR1 is DFQATT, CDR2 SNEGSKA, per germline (reference sequence). This CDR3 is 12 amino acids long. In nucleotides, the CDR3 is TGCAGACCGCGGGTAGCGTCCTACGGGCAGTACTTC. Amino acid sequence: CRPRVASYGQYF.

The chain uses TRBV6-2 or TRBV6-3 and TRBJ2-2, with a weak D call TRBD2 (5 bases). The CDR3 consists of 15 residues. Deletions cut 4 bases from V and 1 base from J, with 10 bases between. The V gene's germline CDR1 is MNHEY and CDR2 SVGEGT. For the CDR3, the DNA is TGTGCCAGCAGTTTAACCCGGGAGAACACCGGGGAGCTGTTTTTT. Encoded protein: CASSLTRENTGELFF.

Comment on this clonotype: The junction shows a germline mismatch at one end, possibly a read error. The J gene is TRBJ2-1, the V gene TRBV20-1, with a weak D call TRBD1 (5 bases). Germline CDR1 DFQATT, CDR2 SNEGSKA (reference sequence). The CDR3 sequence is 15 residues long. The CDR3 DNA is TGCGGTGCTAGAGACCACAGGTCCGGGTACAATGAGCAGTTCTTC. This encodes CGARDHRSGYNEQFF.

This clonotype was seen once. This chain uses TRBV14 with TRBJ2-1, with D unclear. Germline CDR1 is SGHDN and CDR2 is FVKESK. V shed 2 bases and J shed 3 bases, with 14 bases lying between them. The CDR3 runs to 16 residues. CDR3 amino acids: CASSQPWDGCYNEQFF. For the CDR3, the DNA is TGTGCCAGCAGCCAACCGTGGGATGGATGCTACAATGAGCAGTTCTTC.

Note on this clonotype: This likely comes from a read error, as the CDR3 has no conserved phenylalanine or tryptophan at its end. Because the CDR3's place on the DNA is in doubt, the DNA is left out and the CDR3 is given as listed by TCRdb. The rearrangement joins TRBV29-1 to TRBJ1-1; the tabulated D call, TRBD1, remains unverified against the DNA. Per germline, CDR1 SQVTM and CDR2 ANQGSEA. The CDR3 is made up of 14 amino acids, end residues included. CDR3 sequence reads: CSVDGQQAGKGTFL.